The source of this TCR beta chain is a study of regulatory T cells in long-lasting Graves disease. The CDR3 has 16 amino acids. V lost 0 bases, J lost 8 bases, and 16 bases lay in between. CDR1 MNHEY and CDR2 SVGAGI come from the germline V gene. The time point: persistent/refractory GD, antithyroid drugs over 5 years with positive TRAb. TCR sequences were obtained from RNA taken from PBMCs. Graves' disease diagnosis relied on American Thyroid Association guidelines. CDR3 regions were amplified by Arm-PCR using iRepertoire HTBI primers to build TCR beta libraries. TCRdb re-called the multiplex PCR reads with MiXCR, one entry per CDR3 protein. The sample records 400,000 to 500,000 distinct CDR3 sequences, about a fifth being singletons. This clonotype was seen repeatedly, ten times or more.

The chain links TRBV6-5 to TRBJ1-4, with D possibly being TRBD1 (6 bases). The receptor comes from a female donor with Graves disease. This sample comprised peripheral blood mononuclear cells (PBMCs), obtained when the disease was refractory, from a patient treated with antithyroid drugs. In DNA, the CDR3 is TGTGCCAGCAGTTACTCGACAAGGGGGGGCAAGGAAAAACTGTTTTTT. Amino acids: CASSYSTRGGKEKLFF.